These T cell receptor beta chains were read from a single sample in a study of CD4+ T cells in melanoma. TCRdb's copy holds only in-frame clones and misses some; the assay was immunoSEQ multiplex PCR. Of about 9,900 clones listed, approximately 70% are singletons. Sequencing was performed on peripheral blood. Receptor source: a human donor with melanoma. CDR3s include the opening cysteine and the closing phenylalanine or tryptophan. Not every row has a clone size; where given, it reads once, few, many or a size class.

cdr3_aa j_call v_call clone_size
CASGGGIRSNEKLFF TRBJ1-4 TRBV19 -
CASGQGTRTDTQYF TRBJ2-3 TRBV12-5 once
CASTPGPPYPYEQYF TRBJ2-7 TRBV19 -
CASIGGGPGTQYF TRBJ2-5 TRBV6-1 -
CASSPLAGLGTDTQYF TRBJ2-3 TRBV14 -
CASRTGPSSTDTQYF TRBJ2-3 TRBV6-1 -
CASSLGGAGNEQYF TRBJ2-7 TRBV13 -
CASSRPKGQGSNQPQHF TRBJ1-5 TRBV19 -
CAITISTGVNTGELFF TRBJ2-2 TRBV10-3 once
CASAGTDPYEQYF TRBJ2-7 TRBV5-1 -
CASSEPRAGSSYNEQFF TRBJ2-1 TRBV9 few
CASSFLTSGAGNEQYF TRBJ2-7 TRBV5-1 -
CASSTGVQAGELFF TRBJ2-2 TRBV6-5 -
CASSTSLGPQNNEQFF TRBJ2-1 TRBV19 few
CASRTTGSGNTIYF TRBJ1-3 TRBV7-2 -
CASSLGTTSTDTQYF TRBJ2-3 TRBV28 -
CASSLGTLQGSTYEQYF TRBJ2-7 TRBV7-6 -
CAIRATDDSPLHF TRBJ1-6 TRBV10-3 -
CASTPVEWGGYTF TRBJ1-2 TRBV28 -
CASSFGGPYNEQFF TRBJ2-1 TRBV27 once
CASSPGDRGKGYTF TRBJ1-2 TRBV4-3 -
CASSHPNRDRNYEQYF TRBJ2-7 TRBV7-9 medium-sized
CASSLDPNQPQHF TRBJ1-5 TRBV5-1 -
CAWGDSYEQYF TRBJ2-7 TRBV30 -
CASSLAVATEAFF TRBJ1-1 TRBV11-2 few
CASSPPGRISVAYNEQFF TRBJ2-1 TRBV9 -
CASSPQSTEAFF TRBJ1-1 TRBV18 -